Listed below are T cell receptor beta chains from one sample, sequenced in a study of cytomegalovirus exposure and HLA in healthy donors. Assay: immunoSEQ multiplex PCR; the TCRdb copy retains only in-frame clones and omits some. Its table records about 170,000 clones. The sequenced sample consisted of PBMCs. The receptors here all came from an older woman in good health and CMV-seronegative. CDR3s include the opening cysteine and the closing phenylalanine or tryptophan. The order of the fields is J gene, V gene, D gene, CDR3 DNA, CDR3 protein. D genes are given only for firm matches.

j_call: TRBJ1-1
v_call: TRBV9
d_call: TRBD1
cdr3_nt: TGTGCCAGCAGCGCAGGGGGCGGGCTTAGGACTGAAGCTTTCTTT
cdr3_aa: CASSAGGGLRTEAFF

j_call: TRBJ1-1
v_call: TRBV7-9
d_call: -
cdr3_nt: TGTGCCAGCAGCTTAGAGGGAGAATACACTGAAGCTTTCTTT
cdr3_aa: CASSLEGEYTEAFF

j_call: TRBJ1-5
v_call: TRBV12-5
d_call: TRBD1
cdr3_nt: TGTGCTAGTGGTTGGCAGGGGGATAGCAATCAGCCCCAGCATTTT
cdr3_aa: CASGWQGDSNQPQHF

j_call: TRBJ2-7
v_call: TRBV10-3
d_call: TRBD2
cdr3_nt: TGTGCCATCAGTGGGACTAGCTACGAGCAGTACTTC
cdr3_aa: CAISGTSYEQYF

j_call: TRBJ2-1
v_call: TRBV25-1
d_call: TRBD2
cdr3_nt: TGTGCCAGCAGTGAATGGAGGGCTAGCGGGGGGGCCCCTGAGCAGTTCTTC
cdr3_aa: CASSEWRASGGAPEQFF

j_call: TRBJ2-3
v_call: TRBV10-3
d_call: TRBD2
cdr3_nt: TGTGCCATCAGTGATAAACTAGCGGGATTGAGAGATACGCAGTATTTT
cdr3_aa: CAISDKLAGLRDTQYF

j_call: TRBJ2-7
v_call: TRBV11-1
d_call: -
cdr3_nt: TGTGCCAGCAGCTTAGCGCCAGGGATTTCCTACGAGCAGTACTTC
cdr3_aa: CASSLAPGISYEQYF

j_call: TRBJ2-2
v_call: TRBV25-1
d_call: TRBD1
cdr3_nt: TGTGCCAGCAGAAAGACAGGGTCCGGGGAGCTGTTTTTT
cdr3_aa: CASRKTGSGELFF

j_call: TRBJ1-4
v_call: TRBV5-4
d_call: -
cdr3_nt: TGTGCCAGCAGCTTGGATCCCGGCGGGGATGAAAAACTGTTTTTT
cdr3_aa: CASSLDPGGDEKLFF

j_call: TRBJ2-1
v_call: TRBV11-2
d_call: -
cdr3_nt: TGTGCCAGCAGCTCGATAAACAGGGATAATGAGCAGTTCTTC
cdr3_aa: CASSSINRDNEQFF

j_call: TRBJ1-1
v_call: TRBV15
d_call: -
cdr3_nt: TGTGCCACCAGCAGAGGCAGACAGGCGGAAGCTTTCTTT
cdr3_aa: CATSRGRQAEAFF

j_call: TRBJ1-4
v_call: TRBV2
d_call: -
cdr3_nt: TGTGCCAGCAGGGTTCACAGTTCAACTAATGAAAAACTGTTTTTT
cdr3_aa: CASRVHSSTNEKLFF

j_call: TRBJ2-1
v_call: TRBV27
d_call: -
cdr3_nt: TGTGCCAGCAGTTTTTCCTCTTCCCCAGCACAGAATGAGCAGTTCTTC
cdr3_aa: CASSFSSSPAQNEQFF

j_call: TRBJ1-5
v_call: TRBV7-7
d_call: -
cdr3_nt: TGTGCCAGCAGCTCTGGACTTCATCAGCCCCAGCATTTT
cdr3_aa: CASSSGLHQPQHF

j_call: TRBJ1-1
v_call: TRBV19
d_call: -
cdr3_nt: TGTGCCAGTGGAGACAGGAACACTGAAGCTTTCTTT
cdr3_aa: CASGDRNTEAFF

j_call: TRBJ2-7
v_call: TRBV5-1
d_call: -
cdr3_nt: TGCGCCAGCAGCCCCGGGGGAGGGGGGTCTCTCGAGCAGTACTTC
cdr3_aa: CASSPGGGGSLEQYF

j_call: TRBJ2-2
v_call: TRBV5-4
d_call: -
cdr3_nt: TGTGCCAGCAGCTTGCAGGGGCCGGTCACCGGGGAGCTGTTTTTT
cdr3_aa: CASSLQGPVTGELFF

j_call: TRBJ2-3
v_call: TRBV4-2
d_call: TRBD2
cdr3_nt: TGTGCCAGCAGCCTTGCCCGGGGGCTAGCGGGTGTCACAGATACGCAGTATTTT
cdr3_aa: CASSLARGLAGVTDTQYF

j_call: TRBJ2-3
v_call: TRBV5-1
d_call: -
cdr3_nt: TGCGCCAGCGAGGGCCCCCCGGGAGTGGGCACAGATACGCAGTATTTT
cdr3_aa: CASEGPPGVGTDTQYF

j_call: TRBJ2-1
v_call: TRBV5-1
d_call: TRBD1
cdr3_nt: TGCGCCAGCAGCATGGGACAGGGGCTGCGTGAGCAGTTCTTC
cdr3_aa: CASSMGQGLREQFF

j_call: TRBJ1-2
v_call: TRBV29-1
d_call: TRBD1
cdr3_nt: TGCAGCGTTGTAGGGGACAGGGGCCAAATTAATGGCTACACCTTC
cdr3_aa: CSVVGDRGQINGYTF

j_call: TRBJ2-1
v_call: TRBV10-1
d_call: -
cdr3_nt: TGCGCCAGCAGTGAAGGGACACAAGCCTCCTACAATGAGCAGTTCTTC
cdr3_aa: CASSEGTQASYNEQFF

j_call: TRBJ1-1
v_call: TRBV5-1
d_call: -
cdr3_nt: TGCGCCAGCAGCTTCTCCAGGGGAACTGAAGCTTTCTTT
cdr3_aa: CASSFSRGTEAFF

j_call: TRBJ1-3
v_call: TRBV6-5
d_call: -
cdr3_nt: TGTGCCAGCAGTTACTTTGGGCCATCTGGAAACACCATATATTTT
cdr3_aa: CASSYFGPSGNTIYF

j_call: TRBJ2-5
v_call: TRBV9
d_call: TRBD2
cdr3_nt: TGTGCCAGCAGCGACCACCCCAGCGGGGGGGCCTACGAGACCCAGTACTTC
cdr3_aa: CASSDHPSGGAYETQYF